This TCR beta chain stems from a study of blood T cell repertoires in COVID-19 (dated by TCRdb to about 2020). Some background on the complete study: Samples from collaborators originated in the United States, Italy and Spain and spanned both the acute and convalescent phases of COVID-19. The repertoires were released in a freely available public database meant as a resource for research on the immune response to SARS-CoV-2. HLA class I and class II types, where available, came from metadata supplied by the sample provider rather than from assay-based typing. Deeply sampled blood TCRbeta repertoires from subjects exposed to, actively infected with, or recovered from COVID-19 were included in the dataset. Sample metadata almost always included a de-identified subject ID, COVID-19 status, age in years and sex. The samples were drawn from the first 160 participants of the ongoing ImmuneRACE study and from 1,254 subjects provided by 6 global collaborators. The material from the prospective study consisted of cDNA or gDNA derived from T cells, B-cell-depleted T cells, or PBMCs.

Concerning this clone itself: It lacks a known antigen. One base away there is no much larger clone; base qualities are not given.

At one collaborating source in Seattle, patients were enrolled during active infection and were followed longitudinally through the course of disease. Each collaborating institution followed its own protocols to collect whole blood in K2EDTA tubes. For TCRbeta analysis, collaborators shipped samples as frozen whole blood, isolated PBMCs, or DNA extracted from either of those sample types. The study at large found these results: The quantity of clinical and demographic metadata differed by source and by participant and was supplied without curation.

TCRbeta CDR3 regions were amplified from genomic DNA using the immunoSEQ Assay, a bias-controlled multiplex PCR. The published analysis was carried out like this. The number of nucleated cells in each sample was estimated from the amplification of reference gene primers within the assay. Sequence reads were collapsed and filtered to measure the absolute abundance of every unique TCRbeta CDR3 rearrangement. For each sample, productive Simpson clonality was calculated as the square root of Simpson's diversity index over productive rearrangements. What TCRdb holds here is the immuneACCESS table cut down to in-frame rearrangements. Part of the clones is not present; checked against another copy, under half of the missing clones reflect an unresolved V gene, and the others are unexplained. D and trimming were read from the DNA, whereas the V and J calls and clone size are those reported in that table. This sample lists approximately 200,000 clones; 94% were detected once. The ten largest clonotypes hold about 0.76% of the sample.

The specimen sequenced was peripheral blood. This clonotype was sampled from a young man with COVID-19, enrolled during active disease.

The DNA sequence follows: TGTGCCAGCAGCTTACAGGGTAACACTGAAGCTTTCTTT. Its coded protein is CASSLQGNTEAFF. Recombination joined TRBV7-2 with TRBJ1-1; perhaps TRBD1 is the D gene, with 5 bases matching. From the germline V gene, CDR1 is SGHTA and CDR2 is FQGNSA. The CDR3, from cysteine to phenylalanine, totals 13 residues. Only the CDR3 DNA is retained, 39 bases long and in frame from the first base. Trimming at the junction amounts to 2 bases on V and 2 bases on J, and the germline ends lie 6 bases apart.